The entry below describes one T cell receptor (beta chain). This sample was included in a study of blood T cell repertoires in COVID-19. For the study at large: The United States, Italy and Spain were the sources of the acute and convalescent COVID-19 samples. Sources were T cells, B-cell-depleted T cells, or PBMCs; the material itself was cDNA or gDNA.

This CDR3 has 16 amino acids. Deletions cut 8 bases from V and 4 bases from J, with 23 bases between. Looked up from germline, CDR1 is MRHNA and CDR2 is SNTAGT. Methods used by the authors: Amplification with reference gene primers provided the estimates of nucleated cell counts. The repertoire was sequenced with immunoSEQ multiplex PCR; TCRdb's copy has only in-frame clones and lacks some. V and J calls and clone size come straight from that table; D and trimming were deduced from the DNA. The sample yields 250,000 to 350,000 clones, 70% to 90% seen once. This clonotype was obtained from a woman aged 25 to 45 with active or convalescent COVID-19. The material sequenced was peripheral blood. The V and J genes are TRBV6-4 and TRBJ1-2; the D is unclear. The CDR3 region is CASQGPRVDGSYGYTF. As DNA, the CDR3 is TGTGCCAGCCAAGGGCCCCGGGTAGACGGGAGCTATGGCTACACCTTC.